This T cell receptor (beta chain) emerged from a study of cytomegalovirus exposure and HLA in healthy donors. The PCR had 60 Vbeta and 13 Jbeta primers. Sequenced by immunoSEQ multiplex PCR; TCRdb stores in-frame clones only, minus some. The table has 150,000 to 200,000 clones, 84% seen once; the top ten hold approximately 1.9%. Notes on the study in general: Trimming of TCR beta V- and J-genes showed a link, identified in a later analysis, to a missense DCLRE1C variant. Researchers had no immune exposure information except CMV serostatus available. When analyzed later, the rates of TCR association showed variation by HLA locus, with DRB1 the most and HLA-C the fewest. Later analysis identified about 18,000 TCR beta sequences associated with HLA alleles, using a false discovery rate threshold of 0.05.

In the case of this clone: As yet, its antigen is unknown.

The germline CDR1 and CDR2 sequences are SEHNR and FQNEAQ (reference sequence). CDR3 length equals 15 residues. With 4 bases removed from V and 6 bases from J, the gap between germline ends came to 19 bases. The receptor was derived from a man younger than 30 in good health and CMV-seronegative. Sequencing was carried out using PBMCs. V and J are TRBV7-9 and TRBJ2-7; TRBD2 is a possible D gene (6 bases). CDR3 protein: CASSSTGTPSREQYF. The CDR3 nucleotides are TGTGCCAGCAGCTCCACCGGGACTCCCTCCCGCGAGCAGTACTTC.